The 19 T cell receptor beta chains reported below all come from one sample, sequenced in a study of blood T cell repertoires in COVID-19. The table came from immunoSEQ multiplex PCR; TCRdb's copy has only in-frame clones and leaves some out. The sample yields about 270,000 clones, about 85% seen once. The source material was PBMCs or T cells enriched from blood (not recorded which). These receptors were collected from a woman aged 50 to 60 who had recovered from COVID-19.

The CDR3 loop is CASSPDLQGREQYF. CDR3 nucleotide sequence: TGTGCCAGCAGCCCCGATCTGCAGGGGCGCGAGCAGTACTTC. The rearrangement uses TRBV4-2 and TRBJ2-7, with TRBD1 as a possible D gene (6 bases). V shed 4 bases and J shed 6 bases, with 16 bases lying between them. Germline CDR1 reads LGHNA; CDR2 reads YNFKEQ. This CDR3 has 14 amino acids.

This rearrangement joins TRBV6-2 or TRBV6-3 to TRBJ1-2; maybe TRBD1 (5 bases). This CDR3 comprises 12 residues. Germline lookup yields CDR1 MNHEY and CDR2 SVGEGT. With 2 bases removed from V and 8 bases from J, the gap between germline ends came to 9 bases. The CDR3 bases are TGTGCCAGCAGTTACAGGGGCAGCGGCTACACCTTC. Its protein product is CASSYRGSGYTF.

The chain has TRBV5-6 and TRBJ1-2; TRBD1 matches 7 bases. The CDR3 spans 14 residues. Germline V gene sequence: CDR1 SGHDT, CDR2 YYEEEE. V lost 4 bases, J lost 1 base, and 4 bases stayed unmatched. The CDR3 sequence: CASSTTGINYGYTF. In nucleotides, the CDR3 is TGTGCCAGCAGCACGACAGGGATTAACTATGGCTACACCTTC.

In its sample, this clone was seen a few times. The chain employs TRBV6-2 or TRBV6-3 and TRBJ2-7; 13 positions match TRBD2. The length of the CDR3 is 17 residues. Trimming removed 5 bases from V and 6 bases from J; junction bases left unmatched: 13. The germline V gene encodes CDR1 MNHEY and CDR2 SVGEGT. CDR3 residues: CASSPDTRLAGGAEQYF. The CDR3 coding sequence is TGTGCCAGCAGTCCGGACACCAGACTAGCGGGAGGCGCCGAGCAGTACTTC.

The rearrangement uses TRBV7-2 and TRBJ2-3; D gene uncertain. Germline CDR1 SGHTA, CDR2 FQGNSA. Trimming shortened V by 3 bases and J by 2 bases, and 6 bases separated the two germline ends. The CDR3 length is 13 residues. For the CDR3, the DNA is TGTGCCAGCAGCTTGCAGTACACAGATACGCAGTATTTT. This translates into CASSLQYTDTQYF. Together with reference TRBV7-2 and TRBJ2-3, the CDR3 gives the full variable domain: GAGVSQSPSNKVTEKGKDVELRCDPISGHTALYWYRQSLGQGLEFLIYFQGNSAPDKSGLPSDRFSAERTGGSVSTLTIQRTQQEDSAVYLCASSLQYTDTQYFGPGTRLTVL.

The CDR3 DNA sequence: TGTGCCAGCAGTGCACAGACAGGCACCAACACCGGGGAGCTGTTTTTT. It yields the protein CASSAQTGTNTGELFF. The rearrangement joins TRBV6-1 to TRBJ2-2; D possibly corresponds to TRBD1 (6 bases). The CDR3 is 16 amino acids. Trimming removed 4 bases at V and 2 bases at J, with 14 bases between. Germline CDR1 is MNHNS and CDR2 is SASEGT.

V usage is TRBV20-1 and J usage is TRBJ1-2; D perhaps matches TRBD1 (5 bases). The CDR3 extends over 11 amino acids. Germline values: CDR1 DFQATT, CDR2 SNEGSKA (reference sequence). V lost 6 bases, J lost 8 bases, and 13 bases lay in between. The CDR3 nucleotides are TGCAGTGCCTCCCTGACAGCCGGCTACACCTTC. The encoded protein is CSASLTAGYTF.

This chain joins TRBV6-6 and TRBJ2-7; 12 bases match TRBD2. Germline CDR1 reads MNHNY; CDR2 reads SVGAGI (reference sequence). J lost 2 bases, V lost 5 bases, and 13 bases had no gene match. This CDR3 comprises 18 residues. CDR3 sequence reads: CASSPHLTSGGTAYEQYF. CDR3 bases: TGTGCCAGCAGTCCTCACCTCACTAGCGGGGGGACGGCCTACGAGCAGTACTTC.

This clone was observed a single time. The gene calls are TRBV5-1 and TRBJ2-7; 7 positions match TRBD2. The CDR3 spans 14 residues. The germline V gene has CDR1 SGHRS and CDR2 YFSETQ. The trim removed 1 base at V and 4 bases at J, leaving 5 bases unmatched. DNA for the CDR3: TGCGCCAGCAGCTTGAGCGGGAAGGTATACGAGCAGTACTTC. It specifies CASSLSGKVYEQYF.

This clone has just one count. The chain employs TRBV12-3 or TRBV12-4 and TRBJ2-2; unclear D gene. There are 12 residues in the CDR3. V dropped 5 bases and J dropped 7 bases, with 8 bases sitting between them. This CDR3 is CASSPHGGELFF. The CDR3 nucleotides read TGTGCCAGCAGTCCCCACGGCGGGGAGCTGTTTTTT.

The rearrangement links TRBV7-8 to TRBJ2-1; perhaps TRBD2 as D (6 bases). The V gene's germline CDR1 is SGHVS and CDR2 FQNEAQ. The CDR3 totals 15 residues. With 0 bases removed from V and 6 bases from J, the gap between germline ends came to 12 bases. The CDR3 region has the DNA TGTGCCAGCAGCTTAGCCGGGAGTCTCTCCAATGAGCAGTTCTTC. This sequence encodes CASSLAGSLSNEQFF. Complete variable domain (other parts from reference TRBV7-8 and TRBJ2-1): GAGVSQSPRYKVAKRGQDVALRCDPISGHVSLFWYQQALGQGPEFLTYFQNEAQLDKSGLPSDRFFAERPEGSVSTLKIQRTQQEDSAVYLCASSLAGSLSNEQFFGPGTRLTVL.

This clone was detected once. The V gene is TRBV9, the J gene TRBJ1-5, with 8 bases identical to TRBD1. CDR1 is SGDLS and CDR2 is YYNGEE in the germline V gene. The ends lost 3 bases at V and 7 bases at J; junction bases unmatched: 6. The CDR3 extends over 14 amino acids. For the CDR3, the DNA is TGTGCCAGCAGCGAAGGGGACAGGAGCCAGCCCCAGCATTTT. Translation: CASSEGDRSQPQHF.

V and J are TRBV21-1 and TRBJ2-6; the table's D call, TRBD1, has no DNA check behind it. TRBV21-1 is flagged as a pseudogene. The CDR3 is 17 residues long. CDR3 region: CASRSGTVCSGANVLTF. In nucleotides, the CDR3 is TGTGCCAGCCGATCCGGGACAGTTTGCTCTGGGGCCAACGTCCTGACTTTC.

This clone has just one count. V usage is TRBV5-1 and J usage is TRBJ1-4; D is possibly TRBD1 (5 bases). V was shortened by 4 bases and J by 2 bases, with 9 bases between the two germline ends. The CDR3 is 14 residues long. Germline assignment: CDR1 SGHRS and CDR2 YFSETQ. CDR3 DNA: TGCGCCAGCAGCGTTGACAGTACTAATGAAAAACTGTTTTTT. Its translation: CASSVDSTNEKLFF.

This clone was recorded once. The chain uses TRBV2 and TRBJ1-6; a weak D match, TRBD1 (5 bases). The V end lost 10 bases, the J end lost 6 bases, and 13 bases lay between the germline ends. CDR1 and CDR2 from the germline V gene are SNHLY and FYNNEI. The CDR3 has 13 amino acids. The CDR3 sequence is CAKLRTPNSPLHF. CDR3 coding DNA: TGTGCCAAGCTACGGACACCTAATTCACCCCTCCACTTT.

This chain joins TRBV3-1 (or the pseudogene TRBV3-2) and TRBJ2-2; 14 nucleotides match TRBD2. Losses at the gene ends were 0 bases for V and 5 bases for J; bases not matched to a gene: 8. Germline values: CDR1 LGHDT, CDR2 YNNKEL (reference sequence). The CDR3 extends over 19 amino acids. CDR3 sequence: CASSQDRGLAGESTGELFF. CDR3 bases: TGTGCCAGCAGCCAAGACCGGGGACTAGCGGGAGAGTCGACCGGGGAGCTGTTTTTT.

The chain recombines TRBV4-1 with TRBJ2-1, with 9 bases matching TRBD1. The CDR3 sequence is 18 residues long. V was clipped by 4 bases and J by 7 bases; unmatched bases: 17. CDR1 and CDR2 from the germline V gene are MGHRA and YSYEKL. DNA of the CDR3: TGCGCCAGCAGCCGGGGACAGGGATTTGATAGCGGGCTGAATGAGCAGTTCTTC. It encodes CASSRGQGFDSGLNEQFF.

The chain has TRBV10-3 and TRBJ1-1; the D is unclear. The CDR3 consists of 11 residues. Germline V gene data show CDR1 as ENHRY and CDR2 as SYGVKD. Trimming left V 10 bases short and J 1 base short, with 7 bases between. The CDR3 loop reads CATAGNTEAFF. The CDR3 nucleotides read TGTGCCACCGCAGGGAACACTGAAGCTTTCTTT.

J is TRBJ1-1 and V is TRBV10-3, with TRBD1 matching 7 bases. CDR1 ENHRY and CDR2 SYGVKD come from the germline V gene. The J segment lost 5 bases and the V segment lost 7 bases, leaving 16 bases of the junction unmatched. This CDR3 comprises 16 residues. The CDR3 loop is CAITEGPAGGETEAFF. CDR3 nucleotide sequence: TGTGCCATCACCGAAGGACCCGCAGGGGGAGAGACTGAAGCTTTCTTT.